Listed below are T cell receptor beta chains from one sample, sequenced in a study of cytomegalovirus exposure and HLA in healthy donors. Sequencing was performed with immunoSEQ multiplex PCR; in TCRdb, only in-frame clones are kept and a portion is missing. The sample has roughly 180,000 clones, around 82% seen once. The specimen was PBMCs. These receptors were collected from a woman aged 45-65 years in good health and CMV-seropositive. The CDR3 runs from the conserved cysteine through the conserved F or W. The D gene is left open where the match is weak. Clone sizes are given selectively: once, few, many, or a class where the clone is expanded.

v_gene,len,d_gene,abundance,j_gene,CDR3nt,CDR3aa
TRBV4-1,15,.,.,TRBJ2-2,TGCGCCAGCAGCCAATTGACTAGTTACACCGGGGAGCTGTTTTTT,CASSQLTSYTGELFF
TRBV7-9,13,.,.,TRBJ1-1,TGTGCCAGCAGCTTAAACAGGGACACTGAAGCTTTCTTT,CASSLNRDTEAFF
TRBV5-5,14,TRBD1,.,TRBJ1-1,TGTGCCAGCAGCCCAGGACAGGGCTATACTGAAGCTTTCTTT,CASSPGQGYTEAFF
TRBV5-4,15,.,.,TRBJ2-7,TGTGCCAGCAGCTTGGGACGAGCAGGGTCGGACGAGCAGTACTTC,CASSLGRAGSDEQYF
TRBV25-1,15,TRBD1,.,TRBJ2-7,TGTGCCAGCAGTGAATCTTCGGGACAGGGCGACGAGCAGTACTTC,CASSESSGQGDEQYF
TRBV30,11,.,.,TRBJ1-2,TGTGCCGGAAGGGGGAACTATGGCTACACCTTC,CAGRGNYGYTF
TRBV6-8,12,.,few,TRBJ2-7,TGTGCCAGCAGTTACTATACCTACGAGCAGTACTTC,CASSYYTYEQYF
TRBV30,14,TRBD1,.,TRBJ2-7,TGTGCCTGGAGTGTTGGACAGGGTGTCCTCGAGCAGTACTTC,CAWSVGQGVLEQYF
TRBV7-9,16,.,.,TRBJ1-6,TGTGCCAGCAGCCCAAGGGAGGGACATTATAATTCACCCCTCCACTTT,CASSPREGHYNSPLHF
TRBV5-6,18,TRBD2,.,TRBJ2-5,TGTGCCAGCAGCTTGTGGGCTAGCGGGGGGGCGGTCCAAGAGACCCAGTACTTC,CASSLWASGGAVQETQYF